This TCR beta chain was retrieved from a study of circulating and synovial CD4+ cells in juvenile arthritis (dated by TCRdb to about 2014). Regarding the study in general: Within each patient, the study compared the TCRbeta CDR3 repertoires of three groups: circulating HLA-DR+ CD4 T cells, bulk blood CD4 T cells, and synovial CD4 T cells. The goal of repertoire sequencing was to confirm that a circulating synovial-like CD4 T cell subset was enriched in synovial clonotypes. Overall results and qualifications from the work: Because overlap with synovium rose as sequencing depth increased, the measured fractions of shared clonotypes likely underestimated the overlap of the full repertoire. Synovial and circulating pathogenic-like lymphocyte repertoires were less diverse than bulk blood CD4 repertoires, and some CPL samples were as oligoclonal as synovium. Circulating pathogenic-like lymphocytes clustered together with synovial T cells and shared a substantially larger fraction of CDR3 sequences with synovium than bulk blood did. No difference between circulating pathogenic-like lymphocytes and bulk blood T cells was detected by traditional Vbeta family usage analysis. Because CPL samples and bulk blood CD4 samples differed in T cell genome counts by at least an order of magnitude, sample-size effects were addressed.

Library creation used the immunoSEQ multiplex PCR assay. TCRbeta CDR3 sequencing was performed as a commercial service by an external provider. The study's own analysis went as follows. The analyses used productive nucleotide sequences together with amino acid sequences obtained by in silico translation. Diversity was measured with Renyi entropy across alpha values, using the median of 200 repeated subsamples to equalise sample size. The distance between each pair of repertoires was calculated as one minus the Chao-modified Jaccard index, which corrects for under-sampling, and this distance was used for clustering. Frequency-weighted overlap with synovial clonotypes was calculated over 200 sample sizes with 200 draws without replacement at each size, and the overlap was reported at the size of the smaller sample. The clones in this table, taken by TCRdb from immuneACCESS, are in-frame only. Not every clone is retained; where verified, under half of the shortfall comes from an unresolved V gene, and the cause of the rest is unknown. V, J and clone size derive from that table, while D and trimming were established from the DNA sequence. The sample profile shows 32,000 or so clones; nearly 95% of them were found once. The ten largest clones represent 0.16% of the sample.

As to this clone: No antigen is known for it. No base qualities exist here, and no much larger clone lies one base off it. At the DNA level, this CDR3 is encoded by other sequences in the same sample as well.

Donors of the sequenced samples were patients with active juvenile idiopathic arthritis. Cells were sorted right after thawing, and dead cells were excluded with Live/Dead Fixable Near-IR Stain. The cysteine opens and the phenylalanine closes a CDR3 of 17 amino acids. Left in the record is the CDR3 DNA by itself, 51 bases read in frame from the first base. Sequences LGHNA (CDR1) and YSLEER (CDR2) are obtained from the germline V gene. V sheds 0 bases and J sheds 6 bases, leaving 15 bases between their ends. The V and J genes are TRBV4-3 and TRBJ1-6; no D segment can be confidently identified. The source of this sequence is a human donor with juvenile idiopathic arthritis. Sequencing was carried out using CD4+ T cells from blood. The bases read TGCGCCAGCAGCCAAGATCTTGCGGGTCGTCGTAATTCACCCCTCCACTTT. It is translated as CASSQDLAGRRNSPLHF.